This T cell receptor (beta chain) was found in a study of somatic mutations in cytotoxic T cells in rheumatoid arthritis. Study as a whole: There were some V beta antibody-stained T-cell populations flow-sorted at nearly 100% purity, and these included V beta1+ cells sequenced for TCRB.

This CDR3 region has 11 residues. With 10 bases clipped from V and 10 bases from J, the junction kept 9 bases outside the gene matches. Germline CDR1 reads MNHEY; CDR2 reads SVGAGI. The investigators isolated CD4+ and CD8+ cells by positive magnetic bead selection and checked their purity by flow cytometry. This table comes from immunoSEQ multiplex PCR, and its TCRdb copy is limited to in-frame clones, with some not included. This sample yields fewer than 14,000 clones, of which approximately 79% are seen a single time; around a third belongs to the top ten. Study-wide results and caveats: Antigenic targets recognized by the expanded CD8+ clones remained undetermined.

Of note for this clone: Its target is unknown.

The TCR originated in an adult with rheumatoid arthritis. The V and J genes are TRBV6-5 and TRBJ1-1; 7 bases map to TRBD1. The sample taken for sequencing was CD8+ T cells sorted from blood. The CDR3, as DNA: TGTGCCACCAACAGGGGTGGGTTAGCTTTCTTT. Translated, it gives CATNRGGLAFF.